Each of the 9 T cell receptor beta chains below was sequenced from the same sample in a study of T cell repertoires in cytomegalovirus infection (dated by TCRdb to between 2017 and 2020). The reads were generated on an Illumina HiSeq 1500. TCRdb ran its own pipeline on the public reads, namely fastp trimming at Q25 and MiXCR clone calling, and kept in-frame beta chains. Under each unique CDR3 protein, matching rows form one entry showing the most common genes and DNA. For this sample there are about 680,000 distinct CDR3 sequences; roughly 24% appear just once. The ten most abundant clones make up around 8% of the sample. Sequencing used CD8+ T cells from PBMCs. The receptors here all came from a human donor in good health (CMV status not recorded). Some clones in this sample may be carry-over from other donors' samples.

This clonotype was observed a handful of times. The chain employs TRBV15 and TRBJ2-5; no clear D. Germline V gene sequence: CDR1 LNHNV, CDR2 YYDKDF (reference sequence). V was cut by 2 bases and J by 0 bases, with 7 bases left in between. The CDR3 sequence is 14 residues long. For the CDR3, the DNA is TGTGCCACCAGCAGAATAACGAACCAAGAGACCCAGTACTTC. This encodes CATSRITNQETQYF.

The chain recombines TRBV29-1 with TRBJ1-2; D perhaps matches TRBD1 (5 bases). Germline CDR1 is SQVTM and CDR2 is ANQGSEA. The V gene lost 0 bases and the J gene lost 4 bases, with 6 bases spanning the gap. The CDR3 extends over 12 amino acids. Here the CDR3 reads CSVEDDSYGYTF. The CDR3 DNA follows: TGCAGCGTTGAAGATGACAGCTATGGCTACACCTTC.

V is TRBV27 and J is TRBJ2-1, with D possibly called TRBD1 or TRBD2 (5 bases each). The CDR3 length is 16 residues. Germline V gene data show CDR1 as MNHEY and CDR2 as SMNVEV (reference sequence). Trimming removed 6 bases from V and 8 bases from J, with 23 bases in between. The CDR3 nucleotides read TGTGCCAGCAGATTAAACGTTGGCAGGGTGAGGGATGAGCAGTTCTTC. Translating it yields CASRLNVGRVRDEQFF.

This clonotype was recorded at least ten times. The chain couples TRBV7-6 to TRBJ1-1, with 9 bases matching TRBD1. Germline V gives CDR1 SGHVS, CDR2 FNYEAQ. Trimming took 3 bases from V and 5 from J; bases not matched to a gene: 4. The CDR3 is 14 residues long. This CDR3 reads CASSFGTGKTEAFF. In nucleotides, the CDR3 is TGTGCCAGCAGCTTCGGGACAGGGAAGACTGAAGCTTTCTTT. Full variable domain (rest looked up from reference TRBV7-6 and TRBJ1-1): GAGVSQSPRYKVTKRGQDVALRCDPISGHVSLYWYRQALGQGPEFLTYFNYEAQQDKSGLPNDRFSAERPEGSISTLTIQRTEQRDSAMYRCASSFGTGKTEAFFGQGTRLTVV.

The chain recombines TRBV28 with TRBJ2-2; unclear D gene. Trimming left V 1 base short and J 0 bases short, with 9 bases between. The CDR3 contains 16 residues. Germline CDR1 and CDR2: MDHEN and SYDVKM. CDR3 loop: CASSLSPFANTGELFF. The CDR3 DNA sequence: TGTGCCAGCAGTTTATCGCCATTCGCGAACACCGGGGAGCTGTTTTTT.

The chain combines TRBV7-4 with TRBJ2-5; D gene uncertain. The V gene's germline CDR1 is SGHVT and CDR2 SQSDAQ. With 10 bases removed from V and 0 bases from J, the gap between germline ends came to 12 bases. This CDR3 is 13 amino acids long. CDR3 sequence reads: CANQLGNQETQYF. The DNA of the CDR3 is TGTGCCAACCAACTGGGAAACCAAGAGACCCAGTACTTC.

This clonotype came up a few times. This chain uses TRBV11-2 with TRBJ2-7, with unresolved D. The CDR3 runs 15 residues. Trimming removed 8 bases at V and 0 bases at J, with 17 bases between. Germline V gene data show CDR1 as SGHAT and CDR2 as FQNNGV. The CDR3 DNA reads TGTGCCAGCCATAATACGGAACAGAGCTCCTACGAGCAGTACTTC. It codes for CASHNTEQSSYEQYF. Supplemented by reference TRBV11-2 and TRBJ2-7, the full variable domain reads EAGVAQSPRYKIIEKRQSVAFWCNPISGHATLYWYQQILGQGPKLLIQFQNNGVVDDSQLPKDRFSAERLKGVDSTLKIQPAKLEDSAVYLCASHNTEQSSYEQYFGPGTRLTVT.

The chain employs TRBV27 and TRBJ1-2; TRBD1 might be the D (5 bases). CDR1 is MNHEY, CDR2 SMNVEV, per germline (reference sequence). Trimming removed 6 bases at V and 3 bases at J, with 14 bases between. CDR3 length equals 14 residues. CDR3 DNA sequence: TGTGCCAGCAGCCACGTTGGGACGGACTATGGCTACACCTTC. Translated: CASSHVGTDYGYTF.

This chain uses TRBV7-9 with TRBJ2-1; no definite D call. Trimming stripped 3 bases from V and 6 bases from J, with 12 bases between. Germline assignment: CDR1 SEHNR and CDR2 FQNEAQ (reference sequence). The CDR3 spans 14 residues. Here the CDR3 DNA reads TGTGCCAGCAGCTTGCTTGAAATGCGCAATGAGCAGTTCTTC. Its protein product is CASSLLEMRNEQFF.